The clone carrying this T cell receptor (beta chain) was seen a few times. The source of the sample is a study of T cells after yellow fever vaccination. In the study overall: Preparation of fractions with low cell numbers was performed using SMART-Seq v4 Ultra Low Input.

Trimming cost V 5 bases and J 6 bases, with 15 bases left between them. The CDR3 consists of 14 residues. Germline V gene data show CDR1 as SGHTA and CDR2 as FQGTGA. In TCRdb, the 5' RACE reads were re-called with MiXCR into one record per CDR3 protein. The table lists hundreds of thousands of distinct CDR3 sequences, around 12% of them singletons. V and J are TRBV7-3 and TRBJ2-3; D is perhaps TRBD1 (6 bases). The TCR comes from a man younger than 30 who received the YFV17D yellow fever vaccine. The input for sequencing was CD4+ T cells sorted from PBMCs, taken 15 days after the yellow fever booster vaccination. The CDR3 region has the DNA TGTGCCAGCAGCCATCGACAGGACGGGGATACGCAGTATTTT. Translating it yields CASSHRQDGDTQYF.